This is a list of T cell receptor beta chains from one sample in a study of T cells after posttransplantation cyclophosphamide. The table came from immunoSEQ multiplex PCR; TCRdb's copy has only in-frame clones and leaves some out. The table lists tens of thousands of clones, 73% of them singletons. Sequencing was carried out using memory CD4+ T cells sorted from PBMCs. Receptors originate from a woman aged 55-69 years in good health, CMV-negative, and a related stem cell transplant donor. Both conserved end residues are part of each CDR3. Each record gives: D gene, CDR3 length, clone size, V gene, J gene, CDR3 protein, CDR3 DNA. D genes are given only for firm matches. Not every row has a clone size; where given, it reads once, few, many or a size class.

>TRBD2|15|NA|TRBV7-6|TRBJ2-1
CASSFGLAGASEQFF
TGTGCCAGCAGCTTCGGACTAGCGGGAGCCTCTGAGCAGTTCTTC
>TRBD1|16|NA|TRBV5-1|TRBJ1-1
CASKRTGGTGNTEAFF
TGCGCCAGCAAGCGGACAGGGGGCACGGGGAACACTGAAGCTTTCTTT
>NA|13|NA|TRBV6-6|TRBJ2-2
CASSPLSTGELFF
TGTGCCAGCAGTCCTCTTAGCACCGGGGAGCTGTTTTTT
>TRBD1|16|medium-sized|TRBV5-6|TRBJ1-6
CASSQPGQGYNSPLHF
TGTGCCAGCAGTCAACCGGGACAGGGTTATAATTCACCCCTCCACTTT
>NA|14|NA|TRBV5-1|TRBJ1-2
CASSFTDSLYGYTF
TGCGCCAGCAGCTTTACGGACAGCCTCTATGGCTACACCTTC
>TRBD2|14|NA|TRBV12-5|TRBJ2-1
CASGSGTNNNEQFF
TGTGCTAGTGGGTCCGGGACTAACAACAATGAGCAGTTCTTC
>TRBD2|17|NA|TRBV7-9|TRBJ2-3
CASSTRVGLADTDTQYF
TGTGCCAGCAGCACGCGGGTGGGACTAGCGGACACAGATACGCAGTATTTT
>TRBD1|15|NA|TRBV19|TRBJ1-1
CASRPDRVRDTEAFF
TGTGCCAGTAGACCTGACAGGGTCAGGGACACTGAAGCTTTCTTT
>TRBD1|14|few|TRBV5-4|TRBJ1-2
CATHYGTGDRGYTF
TGTGCCACGCACTACGGGACAGGGGATCGAGGCTACACCTTC
>NA|16|NA|TRBV7-3|TRBJ2-2
CASSGGGKGNTGELFF
TGTGCCAGCAGCGGAGGCGGGAAGGGGAACACCGGGGAGCTGTTTTTT
>TRBD1|14|NA|TRBV30|TRBJ1-5
CAWSGQGARQPQHF
TGTGCCTGGAGTGGACAGGGGGCGCGTCAGCCCCAGCATTTT
>NA|14|NA|TRBV18|TRBJ2-5
CASALDLGEETQYF
TGTGCCAGCGCTTTGGACCTAGGGGAAGAGACCCAGTACTTC
>TRBD1|16|few|TRBV19|TRBJ1-2
CASSIEGQAGGYGYTF
TGTGCCAGTAGTATAGAGGGACAGGCTGGAGGCTATGGCTACACCTTC
>TRBD1|15|NA|TRBV18|TRBJ1-1
CASSGQGSSNTEAFF
TGTGCCAGCTCAGGACAGGGCAGCTCGAACACTGAAGCTTTCTTT
>NA|16|NA|TRBV15|TRBJ1-5
CATSRQPGRSNQPQHF
TGTGCCACCAGCAGACAACCCGGTAGAAGCAATCAGCCCCAGCATTTT
>TRBD1|14|NA|TRBV2|TRBJ1-4
CASRDRTGQEKLFF
TGTGCCAGCAGAGACAGGACAGGGCAGGAAAAACTGTTTTTT
>NA|15|NA|TRBV7-9|TRBJ1-6
CASSLSQGAVSPLHF
TGTGCCAGCAGCTTAAGCCAGGGTGCCGTTTCACCCCTCCACTTT
>TRBD1|13|NA|TRBV6-5|TRBJ1-5
CAGQGSRNQPQHF
TGTGCCGGACAGGGTAGTAGAAATCAGCCCCAGCATTTT
>TRBD1|15|NA|TRBV4-3|TRBJ2-7
CASSQDGQGFNEQYF
TGCGCCAGCAGCCAAGACGGACAGGGGTTCAACGAGCAGTACTTC
>TRBD1|13|NA|TRBV6-1|TRBJ1-2
CASTRTGDYGYTF
TGTGCCAGCACCCGGACAGGGGACTATGGCTACACCTTC
>NA|16|few|TRBV19|TRBJ1-5
CASSIGGGAGSQPQHF
TGTGCCAGTAGTATTGGGGGGGGCGCGGGGAGCCAGCCCCAGCATTTT
>TRBD1|16|NA|TRBV5-4|TRBJ1-6
CASSVSGTGYNSPLHF
TGTGCCAGCAGCGTCTCCGGGACAGGGTATAATTCACCCCTCCACTTT
>NA|14|NA|TRBV6-5|TRBJ2-2
CASNPGRNTGELFF
TGTGCCAGCAACCCTGGGCGGAACACCGGGGAGCTGTTTTTT
>TRBD2|15|NA|TRBV28|TRBJ2-7
CASRLAGGSSYEQYF
TGTGCCAGCAGGCTGGCGGGAGGGAGCTCCTACGAGCAGTACTTC
>NA|14|NA|TRBV9|TRBJ2-7
CASSLGDTSYEQYF
TGTGCCAGCAGCCTAGGGGACACCTCTTACGAGCAGTACTTC
>TRBD1|16|NA|TRBV15|TRBJ1-3
CATSRRTGSSGNTIYF
TGTGCCACCAGCAGGCGGACAGGGAGCTCTGGAAACACCATATATTTT
>NA|14|NA|TRBV5-4|TRBJ1-1
CASSFVRADTEAFF
TGTGCCAGCAGCTTTGTCAGGGCGGACACTGAAGCTTTCTTT
>NA|16|few|TRBV4-3|TRBJ1-4
CASSQVGGTTNEKLFF
TGCGCCAGCAGCCAAGTGGGGGGGACAACTAATGAAAAACTGTTTTTT
>TRBD1|17|NA|TRBV4-1|TRBJ1-3
CASSQPGQKRSGNTIYF
TGCGCCAGCAGCCAACCGGGACAGAAGAGATCTGGAAACACCATATATTTT
>TRBD2|14|NA|TRBV7-9|TRBJ2-7
CASRRGGASYEQYF
TGTGCCAGCAGACGGGGGGGCGCTTCCTACGAGCAGTACTTC
>NA|13|NA|TRBV5-8|TRBJ2-3
CASRRGRPDTQYF
TGTGCCAGCCGGAGGGGGCGACCAGATACGCAGTATTTT
>TRBD1|12|NA|TRBV6-6|TRBJ1-1
CASSSGTGWAFF
TGTGCCAGCAGCTCCGGGACAGGGTGGGCTTTCTTT
>NA|13|NA|TRBV30|TRBJ1-2
CAKTVEGTYGYTF
TGTGCAAAAACGGTGGAGGGTACCTATGGCTACACCTTC
>TRBD2|14|NA|TRBV28|TRBJ2-5
CASSWGGMRETQYF
TGTGCCAGCAGTTGGGGAGGGATGCGGGAGACCCAGTACTTC
>NA|16|few|TRBV27|TRBJ2-2
CASSFSGTMNTGELFF
TGTGCCAGCAGTTTCTCCGGGACAATGAACACCGGGGAGCTGTTTTTT
>TRBD2|12|NA|TRBV29-1|TRBJ2-7
CSGGGSSNEQYF
TGCAGCGGGGGAGGGTCTTCGAACGAGCAGTACTTC
>NA|17|NA|TRBV5-8|TRBJ2-2
CASSLLAGATNTGELFF
TGTGCCAGCAGCTTGCTCGCGGGGGCTACGAACACCGGGGAGCTGTTTTTT
>NA|19|NA|TRBV6-1|TRBJ1-3
CASSAALPRQASSGNTIYF
TGTGCCAGCAGTGCAGCCCTCCCTCGACAGGCAAGCTCTGGAAACACCATATATTTT
>TRBD1|15|NA|TRBV25-1|TRBJ2-5
CASRGIGTGVETQYF
TGTGCCAGCAGGGGGATCGGGACAGGGGTAGAGACCCAGTACTTC
>NA|15|few|TRBV21-1|TRBJ2-7
CASSKARDGMTEQYF
TGTGCCAGCAGCAAAGCCCGAGACGGGATGACCGAGCAGTACTTC
>TRBD1|15|once|TRBV5-4|TRBJ2-7
CASRATGTGGHEQYF
TGTGCCAGCAGGGCTACCGGGACAGGAGGCCACGAGCAGTACTTC
>NA|15|NA|TRBV4-3|TRBJ2-2
CASSQEVGANGELFF
TGCGCCAGCAGCCAAGAAGTAGGGGCTAACGGGGAGCTGTTTTTT
>NA|14|NA|TRBV28|TRBJ2-5
CASSFSGGVETQYF
TGTGCCAGCAGTTTCTCCGGAGGGGTAGAGACCCAGTACTTC
>TRBD1|15|NA|TRBV19|TRBJ1-2
CASSPGQKVQYGYTF
TGTGCCAGTAGTCCGGGACAGAAGGTCCAATATGGCTACACCTTC
>NA|15|once|TRBV7-6|TRBJ2-1
CASSFLDIAYNEQFF
TGTGCCAGCAGCTTCTTGGACATTGCGTACAATGAGCAGTTCTTC
>TRBD1|16|NA|TRBV4-1|TRBJ1-5
CASSQDDRGGNQPQHF
TGCGCCAGCAGCCAAGATGACAGGGGTGGCAATCAGCCCCAGCATTTT
>NA|12|NA|TRBV7-2|TRBJ2-7
CASSISRREQYF
TGTGCCAGCAGCATCTCGCGGAGGGAGCAGTACTTC
>TRBD2|16|NA|TRBV2|TRBJ2-5
CASSGASGRIWETQYF
TGTGCCAGCAGTGGGGCTAGCGGGAGAATTTGGGAGACCCAGTACTTC
>NA|12|NA|TRBV6-4|TRBJ2-1
CASSGGGNEQFF
TGTGCCAGCAGTGGCGGTGGCAATGAGCAGTTCTTC
>TRBD2|15|NA|TRBV7-3|TRBJ2-3
CASSLHTSDTDTQYF
TGTGCCAGCAGCTTACACACTAGCGACACAGATACGCAGTATTTT
>TRBD2|16|NA|TRBV30|TRBJ2-7
CAWSRPVAGASYEQYF
TGTGCCTGGAGTCGCCCTGTAGCGGGAGCTTCCTACGAGCAGTACTTC
>NA|13|NA|TRBV28|TRBJ1-2
CASSFGRVGGYTF
TGTGCCAGCAGTTTCGGCAGGGTGGGAGGCTACACCTTC
>TRBD1|17|NA|TRBV30|TRBJ1-5
CAWSSDRGGLSVQPQHF
TGTGCCTGGAGTTCAGACAGGGGGGGACTGTCCGTCCAGCCCCAGCATTTT
>NA|18|NA|TRBV7-8|TRBJ2-1
CASSLGSNGELSYNEQFF
TGTGCCAGCAGCTTAGGCAGCAACGGGGAATTATCCTACAATGAGCAGTTCTTC
>NA|12|NA|TRBV28|TRBJ2-1
CASSSRAGDKFF
TGTGCCAGCAGTTCGAGAGCAGGGGACAAGTTCTTC